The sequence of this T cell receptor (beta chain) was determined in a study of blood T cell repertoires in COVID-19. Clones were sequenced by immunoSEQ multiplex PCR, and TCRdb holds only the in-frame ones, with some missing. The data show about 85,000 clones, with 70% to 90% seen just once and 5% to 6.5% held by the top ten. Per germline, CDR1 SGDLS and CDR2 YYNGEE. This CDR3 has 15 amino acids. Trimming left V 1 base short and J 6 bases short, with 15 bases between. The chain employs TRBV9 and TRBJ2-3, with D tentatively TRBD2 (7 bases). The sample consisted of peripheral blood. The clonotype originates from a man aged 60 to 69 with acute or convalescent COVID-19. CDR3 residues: CASSVLSRGADTQYF. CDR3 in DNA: TGTGCCAGCAGCGTATTGTCCCGGGGGGCGGATACGCAGTATTTT.